The 30 T cell receptor beta chains presented below share a single source sample, sequenced in a study of blood T cell repertoires in COVID-19. Assay used: immunoSEQ multiplex PCR; TCRdb lists only in-frame clones, some missing. This table has about 270,000 clones, approximately 86% appearing once. The sample consisted of peripheral blood. Every receptor here comes from a man aged 40-49 years with active or convalescent COVID-19.

V gene TRBV24-1 combines with J gene TRBJ2-2; D possibly corresponds to TRBD1 (6 bases). The V end was cut by 0 bases, the J end by 6 bases, with 13 bases between. CDR1 and CDR2 from the germline V gene are KGHDR and SFDVKD. This CDR3 comprises 16 residues. In DNA, the CDR3 is TGTGCCACCAGTGATTTGGACAGGTTTCAGTCCGGGGAGCTGTTTTTT. This gives the protein CATSDLDRFQSGELFF.

The table lists this clone with a count of one. The CDR3 loop reads CASSGGPRGNIQYF. The DNA of the CDR3 is TGTGCCAGCAGCGGGGGGCCGCGAGGTAACATTCAGTACTTC. V gene TRBV9 combines with J gene TRBJ2-4; D may be TRBD1 (6 bases). Germline CDR1 is SGDLS and CDR2 is YYNGEE. The V end was cut by 3 bases, the J end by 7 bases, with 14 bases between. The length of the CDR3 is 14 residues. The full variable domain, with the rest looked up from reference TRBV9 and TRBJ2-4, is DSGVTQTPKHLITATGQRVTLRCSPRSGDLSVYWYQQSLDQGLQFLIQYYNGEERAKGNILERFSAQQFPDLHSELNLSSLELGDSALYFCASSGGPRGNIQYFGAGTRLSVL.

The rearrangement uses TRBV5-1 and TRBJ1-4, with a weak D call TRBD1 (6 bases). Trimming took off 2 bases at V and 7 bases at J, with 9 bases between the two ends. Germline CDR1 is SGHRS and CDR2 is YFSETQ. The CDR3 runs 13 residues. CDR3 coding DNA: TGCGCCAGCAGCTTCGGGGGGCCTGAAAAACTGTTTTTT. This codes for CASSFGGPEKLFF.

The rearrangement uses TRBV6-2 or TRBV6-3 and TRBJ1-1; D perhaps matches TRBD1 (6 bases). The CDR3 runs to 14 residues. The ends were cut back, 1 base at V and 11 bases at J, with 17 bases in the middle. Germline values: CDR1 MNHEY, CDR2 SVGEGT. The CDR3 sequence: CASSYLPGHQGAFF. The CDR3 bases are TGTGCCAGCAGTTACTTACCGGGACATCAGGGCGCTTTCTTT.

The rearrangement links TRBV6-1 to TRBJ1-2, with 9 nucleotides matching TRBD1. This CDR3 region has 15 residues. The V and J ends lost 2 bases and 5 bases, in that order; junction bases with no gene match: 6. Per germline, CDR1 MNHNS and CDR2 SASEGT. CDR3 DNA: TGTGCCAGCAGTGAACACAGGGGGCTTCCTTATGGCTACACCTTC. It specifies CASSEHRGLPYGYTF.

The chain couples TRBV19 to TRBJ1-3, with D possibly being TRBD1 (6 bases). CDR3 length equals 16 residues. CDR1 is LNHDA, CDR2 SQIVND, per germline (reference sequence). Between the trimmed V and J ends, which lost 5 bases and 5 bases, there was a span of 19 bases. In nucleotides, the CDR3 is TGTGCCAGTAGTGCCATTCAGACAGGCCAGCGAAACACCATATATTTT. Protein: CASSAIQTGQRNTIYF.

The chain combines TRBV11-2 with TRBJ1-1, with D hard to call. CDR1 is SGHAT, CDR2 FQNNGV, per germline. This CDR3 has 14 residues. V shed 2 bases and J shed 7 bases, with 14 bases lying between them. The CDR3 loop is CASSLLSQALEAFF. The CDR3 DNA is TGTGCCAGCAGCTTACTCTCCCAGGCTCTTGAAGCTTTCTTT.

V is TRBV27 and J is TRBJ1-6; 7 bases are a match to TRBD1. Losses at the gene ends were 7 bases for V and 10 bases for J; bases not matched to a gene: 16. CDR3 size: 16 residues. Germline loops: CDR1 MNHEY, CDR2 SMNVEV (reference sequence). CDR3 nucleotides: TGTGCCAGCACCTACACATCACAGGGGCAGGGATCACCCCTCCACTTT. It translates to CASTYTSQGQGSPLHF.

The V and J genes are TRBV2 and TRBJ1-2, with TRBD1 identical over 11 bases. Trimming cost V 6 bases and J 5 bases; bases outside gene matches: 5. The CDR3 has 14 amino acids. Germline V gene sequence: CDR1 SNHLY, CDR2 FYNNEI. The CDR3 loop reads CASRDRGREYGYTF. For the CDR3, the DNA is TGTGCCAGCAGGGACAGGGGGCGTGAATATGGCTACACCTTC. Full variable domain (outside the CDR3, taken from reference TRBV2 and TRBJ1-2): EPEVTQTPSHQVTQMGQEVILRCVPISNHLYFYWYRQILGQKVEFLVSFYNNEISEKSEIFDDQFSVERPDGSNFTLKIRSTKLEDSAMYFCASRDRGREYGYTFGSGTRLTVV.

The genes are TRBV5-1 and TRBJ2-1, with D tentatively TRBD2 (6 bases). The germline V gene encodes CDR1 SGHRS and CDR2 YFSETQ. Trimming pared 4 bases from V and 8 bases from J, leaving 13 bases between. The CDR3 spans 13 residues. This chain's CDR3 is CASSRDLVDEQFF. CDR3 nucleotides: TGCGCCAGCAGCAGGGACTTAGTGGATGAGCAGTTCTTC. Full variable domain (rest looked up from reference TRBV5-1 and TRBJ2-1): KAGVTQTPRYLIKTRGQQVTLSCSPISGHRSVSWYQQTPGQGLQFLFEYFSETQRNKGNFPGRFSGRQFSNSRSEMNVSTLELGDSALYLCASSRDLVDEQFFGPGTRLTVL.

V and J are TRBV5-5 and TRBJ2-2; 9 bases map to TRBD1. Germline V gene data show CDR1 as SGHKS and CDR2 as YYEKEE (reference sequence). Trimming cost V 1 base and J 4 bases; bases outside gene matches: 2. The CDR3 sequence is 15 residues long. CDR3 nucleotide sequence: TGTGCCAGCAGCTTGTTACAGGGGGCCACCGGGGAGCTGTTTTTT. This sequence encodes CASSLLQGATGELFF.

This clone was seen more than once but under ten times. V and J are TRBV24-1 and TRBJ2-7; 7 bases map to TRBD1. Germline CDR1 and CDR2: KGHDR and SFDVKD. This CDR3 spans 14 amino acids. The junction had 3 bases not matched to a gene; V was cut back by 3 bases and J by 2 bases. The CDR3 here is CATSDATGAYEQYF. In DNA form, the CDR3 reads TGTGCCACCAGTGATGCAACAGGGGCCTACGAGCAGTACTTC.

This chain uses TRBV27 with TRBJ2-1, with 8 bases matching TRBD1. CDR1 is MNHEY, CDR2 SMNVEV, per germline (reference sequence). The CDR3 sequence is 14 residues long. The trim removed 8 bases at V and 2 bases at J, leaving 5 bases unmatched. The CDR3 loop is CASSPGQAYNEQFF. CDR3 sequence (DNA): TGTGCCAGCTCTCCGGGACAGGCCTACAATGAGCAGTTCTTC.

The chain employs TRBV10-2 and TRBJ2-7; D not resolved. The CDR3 is 12 residues long. In germline, CDR1 is WSHSY, CDR2 SAAADI. Trimming cost V 8 bases and J 5 bases, with 13 bases left between them. The CDR3 loop is CASGREPNEQYF. For the CDR3, the DNA is TGCGCCAGCGGTCGAGAACCTAACGAGCAGTACTTC.

This sequence joins TRBV28 and TRBJ1-2; possible D gene TRBD1, 6 bases. V lost 6 bases and J lost 7, with 24 bases in between. Germline-derived CDR1 and CDR2 are MDHEN and SYDVKM. This CDR3 spans 16 amino acids. The CDR3 sequence is CASSLRNRASVGGYTF. The CDR3 DNA reads as TGTGCCAGCAGCCTAAGGAACAGGGCCTCGGTTGGTGGCTACACCTTC.

CDR3 DNA sequence: TGTGCCAGCAGTTTATCGGGGCGTGACAGGAGAACCCAGCCCCAGCATTTT. Amino acid sequence: CASSLSGRDRRTQPQHF. The rearrangement uses TRBV27 and TRBJ1-5; D is possibly TRBD1 (6 bases). Per germline, CDR1 MNHEY and CDR2 SMNVEV (reference sequence). V lost 0 bases, J lost 7 bases, and 19 bases lay in between. The CDR3 sequence is 17 residues long.

The genes are TRBV5-4 and TRBJ2-7; 12 nucleotides line up with TRBD2. The J segment lost 1 base and the V segment lost 5 bases, leaving 7 bases of the junction unmatched. The CDR3 is 16 amino acids. Germline CDR1 SGHNT, CDR2 YYREEE (reference sequence). CDR3 region: CASSPPGTSGSYEQYF. The CDR3 DNA follows: TGTGCCAGCAGTCCACCCGGGACTAGCGGGTCCTACGAGCAGTACTTC.

The chain is built from TRBV20-1 and TRBJ2-3; a possible D gene is TRBD2 (6 bases). In germline, CDR1 is DFQATT, CDR2 SNEGSKA (reference sequence). CDR3 length: 12 amino acids. Trimming cost V 3 bases and J 7 bases, with 11 bases left between them. The CDR3 protein is CSASSAGNTQYF. The CDR3 region has the DNA TGCAGTGCTAGTAGCGCGGGAAATACGCAGTATTTT.

V gene TRBV9 combines with J gene TRBJ2-1; 10 positions match TRBD2. Germline lookup yields CDR1 SGDLS and CDR2 YYNGEE. The V gene end was trimmed by 0 bases and the J gene end by 7 bases; junction bases not matched to a gene: 7. This CDR3 has 16 amino acids. The CDR3 DNA is TGTGCCAGCAGCGTAGACAGAGCGGGGGGGCAGAATGAGCAGTTCTTC. This sequence encodes CASSVDRAGGQNEQFF.

The chain links TRBV6-5 to TRBJ2-1; 8 nucleotides line up with TRBD1. Germline-derived CDR1 and CDR2 are MNHEY and SVGAGI. The CDR3 is 13 amino acids. V shed 6 bases, J shed 6 bases, and the junction held 4 bases outside the gene matches. The CDR3 DNA reads as TGTGCCAGCAGGAGACAGGGGACCAATGAGCAGTTCTTC. Amino acids: CASRRQGTNEQFF.

The chain links TRBV3-1 (or the pseudogene TRBV3-2) to TRBJ1-6; 8 positions match TRBD1. The junction had 4 bases not matched to a gene; V was cut back by 1 base and J by 5 bases. The CDR3 consists of 16 residues. Germline V lookup: CDR1 LGHDT, CDR2 YNNKEL (reference sequence). The CDR3 DNA sequence: TGTGCCAGCAGCCAAGGCGGACAGGGCCATAATTCACCCCTCCACTTT. It specifies CASSQGGQGHNSPLHF.

The chain recombines TRBV7-2 with TRBJ2-7; no reliable D call. CDR1 is SGHTA and CDR2 is FQGNSA in the germline V gene. CDR3 size: 12 residues. V lost 2 bases and J 3 bases, leaving 5 bases between the germline ends. CDR3 sequence reads: CASSLSFYEQYF. Here the CDR3 DNA reads TGTGCCAGCAGCTTATCTTTCTACGAGCAGTACTTC.

The chain employs TRBV15 and TRBJ1-1; D might be TRBD1 (5 bases). The CDR3 runs to 13 residues. CDR1 and CDR2 from the germline V gene are LNHNV and YYDKDF (reference sequence). V was cut by 7 bases and J by 5 bases, with 14 bases left in between. CDR3 sequence reads: CATMFAGGTEAFF. The CDR3 DNA sequence: TGTGCCACCATGTTTGCGGGGGGTACTGAAGCTTTCTTT.

This clone was seen only a few times. V is TRBV6-5 and J is TRBJ2-7; 8 bases are a match to TRBD2. V lost 0 bases and J lost 4; bases outside the gene matches: 5. The CDR3 has 15 amino acids. Germline CDR1 MNHEY, CDR2 SVGAGI. CDR3 sequence reads: CASSYSWERGYEQYF. The CDR3 coding sequence is TGTGCCAGCAGTTACTCTTGGGAGCGGGGGTACGAGCAGTACTTC.

The V call is TRBV27, the J call TRBJ2-3, with 13 bases lining up with TRBD2. Per the germline V gene, CDR1 is MNHEY and CDR2 is SMNVEV (reference sequence). The CDR3 contains 14 residues. V lost 9 bases to trimming and J lost 1 base; unmatched junction nucleotides: 1. CDR3 loop: CASTSGGGTDTQYF. As DNA, the CDR3 is TGTGCCAGTACTAGCGGGGGGGGCACAGATACGCAGTATTTT.

The chain is built from TRBV28 and TRBJ2-2, with a possible D match to TRBD1 (6 bases). CDR1 MDHEN and CDR2 SYDVKM come from the germline V gene. The V gene lost 7 bases and the J gene lost 4 bases, with 13 bases spanning the gap. The CDR3 sequence is 14 residues long. The CDR3 DNA is TGTGCCAGCACCCTCCAGGGGTTCACCGGGGAGCTGTTTTTT. This gives the protein CASTLQGFTGELFF.

This sequence joins TRBV3-1 (or the pseudogene TRBV3-2) and TRBJ1-5, with 8 bases matching TRBD1. CDR1 is LGHDT, CDR2 YNNKEL, per germline (reference sequence). With V trimmed by 4 bases and J by 2 bases, 4 bases remained unmatched. The CDR3 totals 15 residues. The DNA of the CDR3 is TGTGCCAGCAGCCGCGGACAGGGAGGCAATCAGCCCCAGCATTTT. It translates to CASSRGQGGNQPQHF.

This clone was seen only once. This sequence joins TRBV15 and TRBJ2-1; 10 nucleotides agree with TRBD2. The V segment lost 3 bases and the J segment 7 bases; nucleotides outside the gene matches: 3. The CDR3 extends over 14 amino acids. The germline CDR1 and CDR2 sequences are LNHNV and YYDKDF (reference sequence). Here the CDR3 DNA reads TGTGCCACCAGCAGTAGCGGGAGGTTGAATGAGCAGTTCTTC. Translation: CATSSSGRLNEQFF.

The J gene is TRBJ1-2, the V gene TRBV19, with D possibly TRBD1 on 6 matching bases. Trimming took 10 bases from V and 4 from J, leaving 10 bases between them. CDR1 LNHDA and CDR2 SQIVND come from the germline V gene (reference sequence). The CDR3 sequence is 11 residues long. The CDR3 is CATWTVYGYTF. CDR3 nucleotides: TGTGCCACTTGGACAGTCTATGGCTACACCTTC.

The CDR3 sequence is CASSDHPDSPGWGNEQFF. CDR3 coding DNA: TGTGCCAGCAGTGACCACCCCGACAGCCCGGGCTGGGGTAATGAGCAGTTCTTC. The V gene is TRBV25-1, the J gene TRBJ2-1; tentatively, D is TRBD1 (5 bases). Germline V gene sequence: CDR1 MGHDK, CDR2 SYGVNS. This CDR3 region has 18 residues. Trimming left V 3 bases short and J 7 bases short, with 25 bases between.